This passage covers 27 T cell receptor beta chains from one sample sequenced in a study of regulatory T cells in long-lasting Graves disease (dated by TCRdb to about 2021). The time point label corresponds to: newly diagnosed GD, antithyroid drugs for less than 3 months. RNA was extracted from PBMCs in TRIzol for both TCR sequencing and RNA sequencing. The library was made by multiplex PCR. Sequencer: Illumina HiSeq 4000. TCR beta libraries were built with iRepertoire HTBI primers and Arm-PCR amplification of CDR3 regions. The public reads were reprocessed in TCRdb via fastp at Q25 and MiXCR, keeping in-frame beta chains. Here each entry gathers all rows of one CDR3 protein and keeps the most common genes and DNA. The sample profile shows about 620,000 distinct CDR3 sequences; about 15% of them were found once. Around 19% of the sample belongs to the ten largest clones. The data also belong to a second study, concerning T cells in Graves' hyperthyroidism and ophthalmopathy.

The input for sequencing was peripheral blood mononuclear cells (PBMCs), taken at new diagnosis, from a patient treated with antithyroid drugs. These receptors all stem from a woman in her thirties with Graves disease. Donor details come from another sample of the same person, matched by shared clones.

As regards this clonotype: A single base is all that separates this from a far larger clone, so a read error is likely. V and J are TRBV2 and TRBJ2-1; 12 bases align to TRBD2. The CDR3 sequence is 18 residues long. The V gene's germline CDR1 is SNHLY and CDR2 FYNNEI. The CDR3 DNA reads TGTGCCAGTAGTGATCCCATAGGTAGGACTAGCGGGAACAGCGAGCAGTTCTTC. Translation: CASSDPIGRTSGNSEQFF.

This clonotype was recorded at least ten times. The genes are TRBV6-2 or TRBV6-3 and TRBJ1-4, with D perhaps matching TRBD1 (5 bases). V lost 5 bases to trimming and J lost 10 bases, with 20 bases between them. Germline V gives CDR1 MNHEY, CDR2 SVGEGT. This CDR3 is built from 15 residues. CDR3 sequence reads: CASSETRAGKAKLFF. The DNA of the CDR3 is TGTGCCAGCAGTGAAACCCGGGCAGGGAAGGCAAAACTGTTTTTT.

This clonotype was counted many times. The chain links TRBV5-1 to TRBJ1-1; D is ambiguous. The V gene's germline CDR1 is SGHRS and CDR2 YFSETQ. V lost 7 bases, J lost 2 bases, and 15 bases lay in between. The CDR3 sequence is 14 residues long. The CDR3 loop is CASGMGSANTEAFF. In DNA form, the CDR3 reads TGCGCCAGCGGCATGGGGAGTGCCAACACTGAAGCTTTCTTT.

This clonotype was seen ten or more times. This sequence joins TRBV7-3 and TRBJ2-1, with unresolved D. Germline CDR1 SGHTA, CDR2 FQGTGA. The CDR3 is 17 amino acids. V lost 0 bases, J lost 2 bases, and 14 bases lay in between. The chain's CDR3 is CASSLTASTSAYNEQFF. CDR3 DNA: TGTGCCAGCAGCTTAACGGCGTCCACATCAGCCTACAATGAGCAGTTCTTC. The variable domain in full, completed from reference TRBV7-3 and TRBJ2-1, reads GAGVSQTPSNKVTEKGKYVELRCDPISGHTALYWYRQSLGQGPEFLIYFQGTGAADDSGLPNDRFFAVRPEGSVSTLKIQRTERGDSAVYLCASSLTASTSAYNEQFFGPGTRLTVL.

This clonotype came up many times. The chain employs TRBV20-1 and TRBJ2-4; 11 bases are a match to TRBD2. Unmatched junction bases numbered 7, after V lost 1 base and J lost 14 bases. This CDR3 contains 13 residues. Germline assignment: CDR1 DFQATT and CDR2 SNEGSKA (reference sequence). CDR3 loop: CSARADPTSGKYF. In nucleotides, the CDR3 is TGCAGTGCTAGAGCCGACCCGACTAGCGGGAAGTACTTC.

The CDR3 region has the DNA TGTGCCAGCAGCCCACCGAGGGATGTTGATACGCAGTATTTT. Protein: CASSPPRDVDTQYF. The J gene is TRBJ2-3, the V gene TRBV28; tentatively, D is TRBD2 (5 bases). This CDR3 spans 14 amino acids. V gave up 6 bases and J gave up 6 bases, with 16 bases separating them. Germline CDR1 is MDHEN and CDR2 is SYDVKM.

This clonotype occurred a few times. The chain uses TRBV12-3 or TRBV12-4 and TRBJ2-2; D is unresolved. V gave up 2 bases and J gave up 1 base, with 8 bases separating them. The CDR3 consists of 15 residues. CDR3 protein: CASSLILGNTGELFF. CDR3 sequence (DNA): TGTGCCAGCAGTTTAATTTTGGGGAACACCGGGGAGCTGTTTTTT.

The chain is built from TRBV7-3 and TRBJ2-7, with TRBD2 as a possible D gene (5 bases). Germline CDR1 and CDR2: SGHTA and FQGTGA. The CDR3 has 15 amino acids. V dropped 2 bases and J dropped 3 bases, with 14 bases sitting between them. The CDR3 DNA follows: TGTGCCAGCAGCTTAGGTCCGGCTAGCAGCTACGAGCAGTACTTC. Protein: CASSLGPASSYEQYF.

Only a few counts were recorded for this clonotype. The chain recombines TRBV5-5 with TRBJ2-3; a weak D match, TRBD2 (5 bases). Trimming removed 4 bases from V and 3 bases from J, with 12 bases in between. Germline CDR1 SGHKS, CDR2 YYEKEE (reference sequence). This CDR3 has 14 amino acids. CDR3 sequence: CASSPFSGTDTQYF. CDR3 bases: TGTGCCAGCAGCCCCTTCAGCGGTACAGATACGCAGTATTTT. The full variable domain, rest sourced from reference TRBV5-5 and TRBJ2-3, is DAGVTQSPTHLIKTRGQQVTLRCSPISGHKSVSWYQQVLGQGPQFIFQYYEKEERGRGNFPDRFSARQFPNYSSELNVNALLLGDSALYLCASSPFSGTDTQYFGPGTRLTVL.

This clonotype was seen a handful of times. The chain joins TRBV28 to TRBJ1-2; TRBD1 agrees at 8 bases. This CDR3 has 17 residues. Germline V gene data show CDR1 as MDHEN and CDR2 as SYDVKM. Unmatched junction bases numbered 13, after V lost 2 bases and J lost 5 bases. The CDR3 DNA reads TGTGCCAGCAGTTTAACGGGACAGGAACTATACTTTTATGGCTACACCTTC. Amino acids: CASSLTGQELYFYGYTF.

This clonotype was recorded at least ten times. The chain links TRBV11-1 to TRBJ2-7, with D uncertain. V was trimmed by 1 base and J by 3 bases, leaving 10 bases between them. The germline gives CDR1 SGHAT, CDR2 FQDESV (reference sequence). CDR3 length equals 14 residues. The CDR3 region is CASSLDGPDYEQYF. The CDR3 DNA follows: TGTGCCAGCAGCTTAGATGGCCCAGACTACGAGCAGTACTTC.

In this sample, this clonotype turned up many times. The CDR3 sequence is CASSSRAGRNGYTF. The CDR3 nucleotides read TGTGCCAGCAGCTCACGAGCCGGACGGAATGGCTACACCTTC. This sequence joins TRBV3-1 and TRBJ1-2; D unclear. This CDR3 spans 14 amino acids. Germline V gene data show CDR1 as LGHDT and CDR2 as YNNKEL (reference sequence). The germline V and J ends were trimmed by 5 bases and 6 bases, with 16 bases remaining between them.

This clonotype was detected ten times or more. CDR3 nucleotide sequence: TGTGCCAGCAGCTCGATGGGTGCGGAAAAACTGTTTTTT. Its translation is CASSSMGAEKLFF. J is TRBJ1-4 and V is TRBV7-9; D gene unclear. CDR3 size: 13 residues. Trimming left V 4 bases short and J 8 bases short, with 11 bases between. Germline V lookup: CDR1 SEHNR, CDR2 FQNEAQ (reference sequence). Drawing the rest from reference TRBV7-9 and TRBJ1-4, the complete variable domain is DTGVSQNPRHKITKRGQNVTFRCDPISEHNRLYWYRQTLGQGPEFLTYFQNEAQLEKSRLLSDRFSAERPKGSFSTLEIQRTEQGDSAMYLCASSSMGAEKLFFGSGTQLSVL.

The chain carries TRBV15 and TRBJ2-1; 7 bases are a match to TRBD1. V shed 5 bases, J shed 0 bases, and the junction held 4 bases outside the gene matches. Germline CDR1 and CDR2: LNHNV and YYDKDF (reference sequence). The CDR3 length is 15 residues. The CDR3 here is CATSQGVNSYNEQFF. CDR3 in DNA: TGTGCCACCAGCCAGGGGGTAAACTCCTACAATGAGCAGTTCTTC.

In its sample, this clonotype was seen a few times. The gene calls are TRBV12-3 or TRBV12-4 and TRBJ2-3; D call uncertain. There are 14 residues in the CDR3. Deletions cut 8 bases from V and 4 bases from J, with 16 bases between. In DNA form, the CDR3 reads TGTGCCAGCGTGGGATATCTAGACGCAGATACGCAGTATTTT. This gives the protein CASVGYLDADTQYF.

Regarding this clonotype: A much larger clone differs by one base, so this may be a read error. J is TRBJ2-7 and V is TRBV27, with a weak D call TRBD1 (5 bases). The assigned J gene may be wrong: the sequence end matches TRBJ2-1 better. The CDR3 totals 13 residues. Germline values: CDR1 MNHEY, CDR2 SMNVEV (reference sequence). CDR3 residues: CASSLWGLNEQFF. The CDR3 nucleotides are TGTGCCAGCAGTTTATGGGGCCTAAATGAGCAGTTCTTC.

Points on this clonotype: A clone one base away is much larger, so this may be a read error. CDR3 bases: TGTGCCAGCAGGATATCCGGGGCCTATGGCTACACCTTC. As protein: CASRISGAYGYTF. The chain recombines TRBV6-1 with TRBJ1-2; D may be TRBD1 (5 bases). The CDR3 consists of 13 residues. Per the germline V gene, CDR1 is MNHNS and CDR2 is SASEGT. The V end lost 6 bases, the J end lost 4 bases, and 12 bases lay between the germline ends.

This clonotype was detected a few times. V and J are TRBV29-1 and TRBJ2-3, with D possibly matching TRBD1 (6 bases). Deletions cut 7 bases from V and 6 bases from J, with 14 bases between. The CDR3 loop spans 12 amino acids. The germline V gene encodes CDR1 SQVTM and CDR2 ANQGSEA. The CDR3 reads CSGGHTSDTQYF. CDR3 DNA sequence: TGCAGCGGGGGACATACCTCTGATACGCAGTATTTT.

Many counts were recorded for this clonotype. The rearrangement uses TRBV28 and TRBJ2-1; D may be TRBD2 (6 bases). Looked up from germline, CDR1 is MDHEN and CDR2 is SYDVKM. V gave up 6 bases and J gave up 4 bases, with 10 bases separating them. The CDR3 totals 13 residues. The CDR3 sequence is CASSSGTYNEQFF. CDR3 nucleotides: TGTGCCAGCAGCTCCGGGACTTACAATGAGCAGTTCTTC.

This clonotype was seen only a few times. The chain carries TRBV5-1 and TRBJ1-2; a possible D gene is TRBD1 (5 bases). Germline V lookup: CDR1 SGHRS, CDR2 YFSETQ. V lost 4 bases to trimming and J lost 6 bases, with 13 bases between them. The CDR3 covers 13 residues. CDR3 sequence reads: CASSRGGYHGYTF. Written as DNA, the CDR3 is TGCGCCAGCAGCAGGGGCGGGTATCATGGCTACACCTTC.

This clonotype has just a few counts. The V gene is TRBV18, the J gene TRBJ1-1; a possible D gene is TRBD1 (5 bases). The germline V gene has CDR1 KGHSH and CDR2 LQKENI. This CDR3 has 14 residues. Trimming shortened V by 2 bases and J by 3 bases, and 10 bases separated the two germline ends. CDR3 amino acids: CASSPFAGYTEAFF. For the CDR3, the DNA is TGTGCCAGCTCACCATTTGCAGGGTACACTGAAGCTTTCTTT.

This clonotype came up many times. The chain joins TRBV7-2 to TRBJ1-3, with D tentatively TRBD1 (5 bases). CDR1 is SGHTA and CDR2 is FQGNSA in the germline V gene. The V and J ends lost 4 bases and 0 bases respectively, with 13 bases between them. The length of the CDR3 is 16 residues. CDR3 sequence: CASSSGATVSGNTIYF. CDR3 DNA: TGTGCCAGCAGCTCTGGGGCGACAGTCTCTGGAAACACCATATATTTT.

This clonotype occurred many times. CDR3 sequence: CASSYAGLPEQFF. For the CDR3, the DNA is TGTGCCAGCAGTTACGCGGGACTACCTGAGCAGTTCTTC. This chain uses TRBV6-5 with TRBJ2-1, with 7 positions matching TRBD2. V was pared by 2 bases and J by 9 bases, with 4 bases of the junction left unmatched. The CDR3 is 13 amino acids. Per the germline V gene, CDR1 is MNHEY and CDR2 is SVGAGI.

This rearrangement joins TRBV19 to TRBJ1-4; the match to TRBD1 covers 12 bases. The junction had 5 bases not matched to a gene; V was cut back by 4 bases and J by 8 bases. Germline V CDR1 and CDR2: LNHDA, SQIVND (reference sequence). The CDR3 runs to 15 residues. The CDR3 spells CASSTGQGAGEKLFF. The DNA for the CDR3 is TGTGCCAGTAGTACGGGACAGGGGGCAGGAGAAAAACTGTTTTTT.

This clonotype was observed at least ten times. This chain uses TRBV28 with TRBJ2-7, with 10 bases identical to TRBD1. The trim removed 6 bases at V and 4 bases at J, leaving 18 bases unmatched. This CDR3 comprises 18 residues. Germline CDR1 is MDHEN and CDR2 is SYDVKM. In DNA, the CDR3 is TGTGCCAGCAGCTACAGGGGGGGGACAGGGGTGGGCTTTTACGAGCAGTACTTC. Translated: CASSYRGGTGVGFYEQYF. Drawing the rest from reference TRBV28 and TRBJ2-7, the complete variable domain is DVKVTQSSRYLVKRTGEKVFLECVQDMDHENMFWYRQDPGLGLRLIYFSYDVKMKEKGDIPEGYSVSREKKERFSLILESASTNQTSMYLCASSYRGGTGVGFYEQYFGPGTRLTVT.

This clonotype showed up just a few times. The chain employs TRBV19 and TRBJ2-2; tentative D call: TRBD1 (6 bases). Germline lookup yields CDR1 LNHDA and CDR2 SQIVND (reference sequence). V gave up 8 bases and J gave up 6 bases, with 13 bases separating them. The CDR3 runs 13 residues. This chain's CDR3 is CASVNTGPGELFF. As DNA, the CDR3 is TGTGCCAGTGTTAATACAGGGCCCGGGGAGCTGTTTTTT.

This clonotype was counted a few times. The V and J genes are TRBV7-2 and TRBJ2-6; D possibly matches TRBD1 or TRBD2 (5 bases each). Germline V gene lookup returns CDR1 SGHTA and CDR2 FQGNSA. V was cut by 4 bases and J by 2 bases, with 9 bases left in between. The CDR3 totals 15 residues. The DNA of the CDR3 is TGTGCCAGCAGCTGGCAGGGACCTGGGGCCAACGTCCTGACTTTC. Protein sequence: CASSWQGPGANVLTF.